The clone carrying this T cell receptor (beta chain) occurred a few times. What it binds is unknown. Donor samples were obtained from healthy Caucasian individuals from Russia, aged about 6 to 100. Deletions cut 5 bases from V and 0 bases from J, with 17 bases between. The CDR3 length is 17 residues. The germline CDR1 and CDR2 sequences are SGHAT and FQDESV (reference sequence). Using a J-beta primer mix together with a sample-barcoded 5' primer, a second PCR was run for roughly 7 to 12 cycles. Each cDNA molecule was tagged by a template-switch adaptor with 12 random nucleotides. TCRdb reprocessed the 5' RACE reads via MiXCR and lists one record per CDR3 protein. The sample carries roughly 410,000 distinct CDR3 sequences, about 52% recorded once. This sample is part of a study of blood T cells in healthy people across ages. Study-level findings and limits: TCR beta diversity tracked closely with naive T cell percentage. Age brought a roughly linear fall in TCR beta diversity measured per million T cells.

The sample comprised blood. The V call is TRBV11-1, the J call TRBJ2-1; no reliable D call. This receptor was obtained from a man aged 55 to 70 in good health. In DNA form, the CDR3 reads TGTGCCAGCAGCCCTGCCCGGATTCCGAGCTCCTACAATGAGCAGTTCTTC. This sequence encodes CASSPARIPSSYNEQFF.